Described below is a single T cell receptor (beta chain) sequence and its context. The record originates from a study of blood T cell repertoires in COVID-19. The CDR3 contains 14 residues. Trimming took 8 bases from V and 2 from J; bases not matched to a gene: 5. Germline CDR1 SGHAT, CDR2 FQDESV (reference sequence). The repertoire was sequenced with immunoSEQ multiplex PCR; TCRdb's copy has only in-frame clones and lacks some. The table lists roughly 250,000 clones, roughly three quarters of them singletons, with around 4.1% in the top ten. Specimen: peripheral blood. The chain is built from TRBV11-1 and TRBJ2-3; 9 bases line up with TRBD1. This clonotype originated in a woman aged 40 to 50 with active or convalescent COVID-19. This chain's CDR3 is CASCRTGATDTQYF. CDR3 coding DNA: TGTGCCAGCTGTCGGACAGGGGCCACAGATACGCAGTATTTT.